The sequence of this T cell receptor (beta chain) was determined in a study of blood T cell repertoires in COVID-19. The CDR3 consists of 15 residues. From germline, CDR1 is LNHDA and CDR2 SQIVND (reference sequence). V shed 5 bases and J 2 bases; nucleotides not matched to a gene: 8. The table came from immunoSEQ multiplex PCR; TCRdb's copy has only in-frame clones and leaves some out. This table holds about 170,000 clones, 70% to 85% found once. The rearrangement links TRBV19 to TRBJ2-7; 8 bases are a match to TRBD1. Sequenced sample: peripheral blood. The sequence came from a man of 80 years or more with COVID-19, enrolled during active disease. CDR3: CASSPPRGPPYEQYF. CDR3 in DNA: TGTGCCAGTAGTCCTCCCAGGGGGCCCCCCTACGAGCAGTACTTC.